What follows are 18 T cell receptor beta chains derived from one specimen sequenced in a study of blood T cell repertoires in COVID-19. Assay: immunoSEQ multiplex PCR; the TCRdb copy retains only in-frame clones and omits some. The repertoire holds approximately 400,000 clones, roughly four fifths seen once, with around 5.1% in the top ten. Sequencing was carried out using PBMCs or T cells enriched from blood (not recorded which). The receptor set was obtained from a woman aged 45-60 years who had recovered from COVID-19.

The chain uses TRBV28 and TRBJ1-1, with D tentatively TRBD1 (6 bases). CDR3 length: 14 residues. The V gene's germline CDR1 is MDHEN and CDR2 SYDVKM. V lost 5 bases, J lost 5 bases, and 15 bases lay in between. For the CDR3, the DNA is TGTGCCAGCAGTCCAGTAACAGGGACGACTGAAGCTTTCTTT. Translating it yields CASSPVTGTTEAFF.

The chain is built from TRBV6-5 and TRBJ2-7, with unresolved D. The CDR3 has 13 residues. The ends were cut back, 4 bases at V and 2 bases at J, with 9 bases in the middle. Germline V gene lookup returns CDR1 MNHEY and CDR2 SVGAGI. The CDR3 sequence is CASSSTRAYEQYF. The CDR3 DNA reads TGTGCCAGCAGTTCCACCCGGGCCTACGAGCAGTACTTC.

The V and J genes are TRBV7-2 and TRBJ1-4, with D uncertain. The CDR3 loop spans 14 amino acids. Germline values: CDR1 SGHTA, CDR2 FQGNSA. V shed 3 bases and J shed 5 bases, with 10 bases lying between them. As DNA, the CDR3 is TGTGCCAGCAGCTTCGGAGGGCCGAATGAAAAACTGTTTTTT. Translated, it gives CASSFGGPNEKLFF.

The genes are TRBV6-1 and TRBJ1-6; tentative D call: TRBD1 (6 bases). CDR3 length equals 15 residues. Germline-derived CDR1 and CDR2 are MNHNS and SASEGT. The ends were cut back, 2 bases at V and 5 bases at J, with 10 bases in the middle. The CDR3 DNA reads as TGTGCCAGCAGTGAACAGGGGTTCGATAATTCACCCCTCCACTTT. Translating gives CASSEQGFDNSPLHF.

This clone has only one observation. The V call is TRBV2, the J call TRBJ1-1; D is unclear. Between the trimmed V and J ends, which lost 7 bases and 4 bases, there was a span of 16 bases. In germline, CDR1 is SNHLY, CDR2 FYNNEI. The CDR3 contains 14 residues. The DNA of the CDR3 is TGTGCCAGCACCCAACAGAGGCGGGGCACTGAAGCTTTCTTT. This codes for CASTQQRRGTEAFF.

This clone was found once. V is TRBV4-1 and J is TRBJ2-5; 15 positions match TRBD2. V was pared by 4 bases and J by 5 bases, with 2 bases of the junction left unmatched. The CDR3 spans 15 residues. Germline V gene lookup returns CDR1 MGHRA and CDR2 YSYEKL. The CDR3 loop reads CASSLGLAGGETQYF. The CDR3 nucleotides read TGCGCCAGCAGCCTGGGACTAGCGGGAGGTGAGACCCAGTACTTC.

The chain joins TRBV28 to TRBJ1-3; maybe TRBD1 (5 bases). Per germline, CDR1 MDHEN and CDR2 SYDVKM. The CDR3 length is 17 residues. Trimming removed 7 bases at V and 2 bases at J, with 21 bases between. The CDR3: CASIDRGSEATGNTIYF. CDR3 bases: TGTGCCAGCATAGATAGGGGTTCCGAGGCCACTGGAAACACCATATATTTT.

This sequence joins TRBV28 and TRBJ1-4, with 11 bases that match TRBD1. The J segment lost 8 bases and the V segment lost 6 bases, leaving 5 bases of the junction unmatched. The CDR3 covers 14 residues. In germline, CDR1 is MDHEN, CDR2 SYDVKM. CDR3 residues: CASSPGTGGEKLFF. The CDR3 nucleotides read TGTGCCAGCAGCCCGGGGACAGGGGGGGAAAAACTGTTTTTT.

CDR3 loop: CASRQTGLTGGNTIYF. The CDR3 region has the DNA TGTGCCAGCAGACAGACAGGATTGACGGGCGGAAACACCATATATTTT. The V call is TRBV25-1, the J call TRBJ1-3; possibly TRBD1 for D (6 bases). The CDR3 runs to 16 residues. The V end lost 6 bases, the J end lost 4 bases, and 19 bases lay between the germline ends. The germline gives CDR1 MGHDK, CDR2 SYGVNS. Drawing the rest from reference TRBV25-1 and TRBJ1-3, the complete variable domain is EADIYQTPRYLVIGTGKKITLECSQTMGHDKMYWYQQDPGMELHLIHYSYGVNSTEKGDLSSESTVSRIRTEHFPLTLESARPSHTSQYLCASRQTGLTGGNTIYFGEGSWLTVV.

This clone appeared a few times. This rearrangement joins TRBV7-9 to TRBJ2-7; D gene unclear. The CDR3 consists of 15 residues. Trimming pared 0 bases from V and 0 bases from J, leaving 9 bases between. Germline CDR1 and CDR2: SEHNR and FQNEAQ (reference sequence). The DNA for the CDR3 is TGTGCCAGCAGCTTAGCTGGGCAGGTCTCCTACGAGCAGTACTTC. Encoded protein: CASSLAGQVSYEQYF.

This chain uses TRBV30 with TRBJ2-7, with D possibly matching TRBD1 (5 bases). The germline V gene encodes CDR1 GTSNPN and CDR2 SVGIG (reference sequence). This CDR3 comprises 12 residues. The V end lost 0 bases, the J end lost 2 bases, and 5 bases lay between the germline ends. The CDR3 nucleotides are TGTGCCTGGAGTGTACAGGCCTACGAGCAGTACTTC. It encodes CAWSVQAYEQYF. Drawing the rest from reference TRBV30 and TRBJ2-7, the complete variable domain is SQTIHQWPATLVQPVGSPLSLECTVEGTSNPNLYWYRQAAGRGLQLLFYSVGIGQISSEVPQNLSASRPQDRQFILSSKKLLLSDSGFYLCAWSVQAYEQYFGPGTRLTVT.

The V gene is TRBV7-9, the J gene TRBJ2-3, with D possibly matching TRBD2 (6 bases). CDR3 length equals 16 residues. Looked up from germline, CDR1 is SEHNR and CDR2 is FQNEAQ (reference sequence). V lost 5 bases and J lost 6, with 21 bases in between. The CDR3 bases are TGTGCCAGCAGCACCCCACCAGGCCGGGACTCGGATACGCAGTATTTT. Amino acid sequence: CASSTPPGRDSDTQYF. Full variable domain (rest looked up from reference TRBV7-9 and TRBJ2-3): DTGVSQNPRHKITKRGQNVTFRCDPISEHNRLYWYRQTLGQGPEFLTYFQNEAQLEKSRLLSDRFSAERPKGSFSTLEIQRTEQGDSAMYLCASSTPPGRDSDTQYFGPGTRLTVL.

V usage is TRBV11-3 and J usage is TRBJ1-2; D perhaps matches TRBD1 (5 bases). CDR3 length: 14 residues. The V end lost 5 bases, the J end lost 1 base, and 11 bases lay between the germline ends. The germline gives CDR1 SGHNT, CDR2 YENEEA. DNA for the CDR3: TGTGCCAGCAGCCCGATCAGGGATAACTATGGCTACACCTTC. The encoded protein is CASSPIRDNYGYTF.

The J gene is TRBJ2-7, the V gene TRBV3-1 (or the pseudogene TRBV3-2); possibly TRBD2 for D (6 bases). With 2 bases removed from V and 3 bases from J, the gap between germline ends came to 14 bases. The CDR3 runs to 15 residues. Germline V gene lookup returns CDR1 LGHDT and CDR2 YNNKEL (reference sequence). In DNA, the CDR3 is TGTGCCAGCAGCCAACCCGGGACTCTCTACTACGAGCAGTACTTC. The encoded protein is CASSQPGTLYYEQYF.

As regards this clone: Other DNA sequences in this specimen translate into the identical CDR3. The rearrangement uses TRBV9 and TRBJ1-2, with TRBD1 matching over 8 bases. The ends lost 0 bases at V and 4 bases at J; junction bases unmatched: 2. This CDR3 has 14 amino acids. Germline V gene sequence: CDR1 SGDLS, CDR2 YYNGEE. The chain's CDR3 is CASSVATGVYGYTF. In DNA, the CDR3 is TGTGCCAGCAGCGTAGCGACAGGGGTCTATGGCTACACCTTC.

DNA for the CDR3: TGCGCCAGCAGCCAAGATCCGGGTAGCGGGGGGGGCCATGAGCAGTTCTTC. Protein sequence: CASSQDPGSGGGHEQFF. The genes are TRBV4-3 and TRBJ2-1; 11 bases match TRBD2. This CDR3 is 17 amino acids long. In germline, CDR1 is LGHNA, CDR2 YSLEER. J was trimmed by 8 bases and V by 0 bases; bases with no gene match: 9.

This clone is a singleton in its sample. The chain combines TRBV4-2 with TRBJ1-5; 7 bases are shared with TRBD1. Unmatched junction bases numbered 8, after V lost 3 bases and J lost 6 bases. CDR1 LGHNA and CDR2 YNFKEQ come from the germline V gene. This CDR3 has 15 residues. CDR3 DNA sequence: TGTGCCAGCAGCCAGGACGGGACAGATATTCAGCCCCAGCATTTT. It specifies CASSQDGTDIQPQHF.

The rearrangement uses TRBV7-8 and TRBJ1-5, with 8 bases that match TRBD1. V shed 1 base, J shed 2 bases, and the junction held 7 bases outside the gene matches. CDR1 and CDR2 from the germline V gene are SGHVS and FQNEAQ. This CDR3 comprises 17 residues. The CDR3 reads CASSLEQGGYGNQPQHF. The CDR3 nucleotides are TGTGCCAGCAGCTTAGAACAGGGGGGATATGGCAATCAGCCCCAGCATTTT.